These T cell receptor beta chains were read from a single sample in a study of CD8 T cells in ankylosing spondylitis. Each CDR3 protein is one row after TCRdb ran MiXCR on the 5' RACE reads. This repertoire shows 100,000 to 150,000 distinct CDR3 sequences, 15% to 20% found once; its top ten account for about 33%. Source material: blood, either unsorted or a sorted T cell fraction (not recorded which). Source of these receptors: a male donor with ankylosing spondylitis. Both conserved end residues are part of each CDR3. The order of the fields is D gene, V gene, clone size, CDR3 length, J gene, CDR3 DNA, CDR3 protein. D genes are given only for firm matches. Some rows have no size entry. The others give once, few or many, or a class for an expanded clone.

TRBD1,TRBV9,few,15,TRBJ2-7,TGTGCCAGCAGCGAAGGACAGGGGCACACTTACGAGCAGTACTTC,CASSEGQGHTYEQYF
-,TRBV12-3/TRBV12-4,many,12,TRBJ1-2,TGTGCCAGCAGTCCGGGACCTCATGGCTACACCTTC,CASSPGPHGYTF
-,TRBV5-1,many,15,TRBJ2-7,TGCGCCAGCAGCTTGGCGGCAGAACCTTACTACGAGCAGTACTTC,CASSLAAEPYYEQYF
-,TRBV27,-,13,TRBJ1-2,TGTGCCAGCAGTTTGGGCGGGTACGGTGGCTACACCTTC,CASSLGGYGGYTF
-,TRBV27,-,16,TRBJ2-1,TGTGCCAGCAGTTTAGGGCGGGCTAACCTCTACAATGAGCAGTTCTTC,CASSLGRANLYNEQFF
TRBD1,TRBV4-2,-,17,TRBJ2-6,TGTGCCAGCAGCCAGGATGGACAGGCGGCAGGGGCCAACGTCCTGACTTTC,CASSQDGQAAGANVLTF
-,TRBV7-2,-,13,TRBJ1-5,TGTGCCAGCAGCAGATGGGATGACCAGCCCCAGCATTTT,CASSRWDDQPQHF
-,TRBV7-9,-,15,TRBJ2-3,TGTGCCAGCAGCCCGGAGCGGGACAGGAGAGATACGCAGTATTTT,CASSPERDRRDTQYF
TRBD1,TRBV7-9,-,14,TRBJ2-7,TGTGCCAGCAGCTTTGGGGACAGGGTGGGCGAGCAGTACTTC,CASSFGDRVGEQYF
-,TRBV27,many,13,TRBJ2-2,TGTGCCAGCAGTCCCTCGAACACCGGGGAGCTGTTTTTT,CASSPSNTGELFF
-,TRBV7-9,many,14,TRBJ1-5,TGTGCCAGCAGCTTATCGGCAGGGGATCAGCCCCAGCATTTT,CASSLSAGDQPQHF
TRBD1,TRBV14,-,14,TRBJ2-7,TGTGCCAGCAGCCAACCGGGACAGGGTTACGAGCAGTACTTC,CASSQPGQGYEQYF
-,TRBV9,few,13,TRBJ2-1,TGTGCCAGCAGCGTAGAAGGGGAGAATGAGCAGTTCTTC,CASSVEGENEQFF
-,TRBV27,-,14,TRBJ2-7,TGTGCCAGCAGTTTAGGCGGAAACGACTACGAGCAGTACTTC,CASSLGGNDYEQYF
TRBD2,TRBV10-3,-,15,TRBJ2-2,TGTGCCATCAGTGTTGGTAGCGGGAGCGGCGGGGAGCTGTTTTTT,CAISVGSGSGGELFF
-,TRBV7-9,few,15,TRBJ1-6,TGTGCCAGCAGCTTCGCTAGGAACTCTAATTCACCCCTCCACTTT,CASSFARNSNSPLHF
-,TRBV11-2,many,11,TRBJ2-7,TGTGCCAGCAGCCCAGGGGGGGAGCAGTACTTC,CASSPGGEQYF
-,TRBV28,-,13,TRBJ1-6,TGTGCCAGCAGTTCCATTATAAATTCACCCCTCCACTTT,CASSSIINSPLHF
TRBD1,TRBV15,-,15,TRBJ1-4,TGTGCCACCAGCAGAGATCGGACAGGGGATGAAAAACTGTTTTTT,CATSRDRTGDEKLFF
-,TRBV12-3/TRBV12-4,-,15,TRBJ2-3,TGTGCCAGCACAGAAGGGGGAGGGAGCACAGATACGCAGTATTTT,CASTEGGGSTDTQYF
TRBD2,TRBV27,once,18,TRBJ2-3,TGTGCCAGCAGTTTGCTACCCGGGACTAGCGGGGCCACAGATACGCAGTATTTT,CASSLLPGTSGATDTQYF
TRBD1,TRBV7-9,few,15,TRBJ2-1,TGTGCCAGCAGCCCCAGACAGGGCTCCTACAATGAGCAGTTCTTC,CASSPRQGSYNEQFF
-,TRBV29-1,many,13,TRBJ1-2,TGCAGCGCAGAGGGCGGGAGGCGGCGGGGCTACACCTTC,CSAEGGRRRGYTF
TRBD1,TRBV3-1,-,17,TRBJ1-1,TGTGCCAGCAGGCCAGGTCTCCACCGGGACAGGGGCACTGAAGCTTTCTTT,CASRPGLHRDRGTEAFF
-,TRBV7-9,few,16,TRBJ2-3,TGTGCCAGCAGTTGGGGGTCGTTTTCTAGCACAGATACGCAGTATTTT,CASSWGSFSSTDTQYF
-,TRBV4-1,-,17,TRBJ1-5,TGCGCCAGCAGCCAAGGGAGGGGGGTTTTCAGCAATCAGCCCCAGCATTTT,CASSQGRGVFSNQPQHF
-,TRBV7-9,few,16,TRBJ2-2,TGTGCCAGCAGCCCCTCAGGGATCGTGCGGACCGGGGAGCTGTTTTTT,CASSPSGIVRTGELFF
-,TRBV28,-,14,TRBJ2-7,TGTGCCAGCAGTTTAAGCGGACTGATTTACGAGCAGTACTTC,CASSLSGLIYEQYF